This passage covers 22 T cell receptor beta chains from one sample sequenced in a study of metastatic and nonmetastatic thyroid tumors. Nobody among the patients had been given any treatment before thyroid surgery. MiXCR reprocessed the PCR reads for TCRdb. The sample includes around 45,000 clones, under 4% seen only once; the top ten take 10%. Input material: blood. The receptor set was obtained from a female donor with papillary thyroid cancer or a benign thyroid nodule (not recorded which). Some clones in this sample may be carry-over from other donors' samples.

This clone was detected many times. J is TRBJ2-5 and V is TRBV4-2, with D perhaps TRBD1 (6 bases). The V end was cut by 1 base, the J end by 1 base, with 13 bases between. The CDR3 covers 16 residues. The germline CDR1 and CDR2 sequences are LGHNA and YNFKEQ. CDR3 sequence reads: CASSQAARGPQETQYF. The CDR3 nucleotides read TGTGCCAGCAGCCAAGCAGCCAGGGGCCCCCAAGAGACCCAGTACTTC.

V usage is TRBV11-2 and J usage is TRBJ1-5; D unclear. The CDR3 covers 16 residues. The ends were cut back, 5 bases at V and 1 base at J, with 15 bases in the middle. The germline V gene encodes CDR1 SGHAT and CDR2 FQNNGV. CDR3 sequence reads: CASSPPAGRSNQPQHF. CDR3 in DNA: TGTGCCAGCAGCCCCCCTGCCGGGAGAAGCAATCAGCCCCAGCATTTT.

This clone was counted many times. A read error may be the cause here, since a much bigger clone is one base away. This same CDR3 is encoded by further DNA sequences in the sample. V usage is TRBV7-9 and J usage is TRBJ1-6, with D possibly matching TRBD1 (5 bases). Germline V lookup: CDR1 SEHNR, CDR2 FQNEAQ (reference sequence). The CDR3 loop spans 14 amino acids. CDR3 coding DNA: TGTGCCAGCAGCTGGGGGGGGAAGGATTCACCTCTCCACTTT. Translated: CASSWGGKDSPLHF.

Details on this clone: At one boundary the junction diverges from the germline segment, which might be a read error. V gene TRBV28 combines with J gene TRBJ1-1, with a weak D call TRBD1 (5 bases). Germline V gene data show CDR1 as MDHEN and CDR2 as SYDVKM. The CDR3 extends over 15 amino acids. CDR3: CASRLSGRPSTQAFF. As DNA, the CDR3 is TGTGCCAGCAGGTTATCGGGACGGCCGTCTACTCAAGCTTTCTTT.

The V and J genes are TRBV12-3 or TRBV12-4 and TRBJ2-7, with 7 positions matching TRBD1. The CDR3 has 15 amino acids. V dropped 6 bases and J dropped 3; count of bases not matched to a gene: 11. CDR3 nucleotides: TGTGCCAGCAGCACCGGTGACAGGGAGCTCTACGAGCAGTACTTC. Residues: CASSTGDRELYEQYF.

The chain couples TRBV6-1 to TRBJ2-7, with D perhaps matching TRBD2 (6 bases). Trimming cost V 2 bases and J 3 bases, with 11 bases left between them. Germline lookup yields CDR1 MNHNS and CDR2 SASEGT. The CDR3 runs to 14 residues. CDR3 sequence reads: CASSESVGGYEQYF. CDR3 nucleotides: TGTGCCAGCAGTGAATCTGTGGGGGGCTACGAGCAGTACTTC.

This clone was detected ten times or more. The chain uses TRBV6-1 and TRBJ1-2, with D tentatively TRBD1 (5 bases). Trimming took off 2 bases at V and 2 bases at J, with 12 bases between the two ends. The CDR3 totals 15 residues. Germline V CDR1 and CDR2: MNHNS, SASEGT. CDR3 protein: CASSEPDRINYGYTF. As DNA, the CDR3 is TGTGCCAGCAGTGAACCAGACAGAATAAACTATGGCTACACCTTC.

The gene calls are TRBV6-2 or TRBV6-3 and TRBJ1-1; 8 positions match TRBD1. Germline lookup yields CDR1 MNHEY and CDR2 SVGEGT. The junction had 7 bases not matched to a gene; V was cut back by 0 bases and J by 10 bases. This CDR3 is 14 amino acids long. CDR3 sequence: CASSYSWTGTLAFF. The CDR3 region has the DNA TGTGCCAGCAGTTACTCTTGGACAGGGACTCTAGCTTTCTTT.

This clone appeared many times. The rearrangement joins TRBV5-1 to TRBJ2-1, with no clear D. V shed 0 bases and J shed 5 bases, with 12 bases lying between them. CDR3 length: 15 residues. The germline V gene has CDR1 SGHRS and CDR2 YFSETQ. DNA of the CDR3: TGCGCCAGCAGCTTGGAAATCGGCTTGCACAATGAGCAGTTCTTC. Its translation: CASSLEIGLHNEQFF. The variable domain in full, completed from reference TRBV5-1 and TRBJ2-1, reads KAGVTQTPRYLIKTRGQQVTLSCSPISGHRSVSWYQQTPGQGLQFLFEYFSETQRNKGNFPGRFSGRQFSNSRSEMNVSTLELGDSALYLCASSLEIGLHNEQFFGPGTRLTVL.

This clone showed up many times. This may arise from a read error, as a much more abundant clone is one base away. The chain joins TRBV6-2 or TRBV6-3 to TRBJ2-7; D ambiguous. In germline, CDR1 is MNHEY, CDR2 SVGEGT. The CDR3 consists of 13 residues. The CDR3 region is CASSKTEAYEQYF. For the CDR3, the DNA is TGCGCCAGCAGTAAAACAGAGGCCTACGAGCAGTACTTC.

The table lists this clone with many counts. This chain uses TRBV12-3 or TRBV12-4 with TRBJ2-5, with D possibly matching TRBD1 (7 bases). V was shortened by 5 bases and J by 5 bases, with 18 bases between the two germline ends. This CDR3 region has 15 residues. The CDR3 loop is CASSPLGGQWETQYF. CDR3 sequence (DNA): TGTGCCAGCAGTCCGTTGGGGGGACAGTGGGAGACCCAGTACTTC.

The chain is built from TRBV10-2 and TRBJ1-2; D is undetermined. Looked up from germline, CDR1 is WSHSY and CDR2 is SAAADI. Trimming removed 3 bases at V and 8 bases at J, with 10 bases between. The length of the CDR3 is 12 residues. The CDR3, as DNA: TGCGCCAGCAGTGACCCGGGTGTCGGCTACACCTTC. Protein product: CASSDPGVGYTF.

This clone appeared a few times. J is TRBJ2-5 and V is TRBV7-2, with 9 bases lining up with TRBD1. This CDR3 has 14 residues. J lost 5 bases, V lost 5 bases, and 6 bases had no gene match. CDR1 is SGHTA, CDR2 FQGNSA, per germline. DNA of the CDR3: TGTGCCAGCAGCCGAGCCGGGACAGGGGAGACCCAGTACTTC. Translating gives CASSRAGTGETQYF. Supplemented by reference TRBV7-2 and TRBJ2-5, the full variable domain reads GAGVSQSPSNKVTEKGKDVELRCDPISGHTALYWYRQSLGQGLEFLIYFQGNSAPDKSGLPSDRFSAERTGGSVSTLTIQRTQQEDSAVYLCASSRAGTGETQYFGPGTRLLVL.

This clone was recorded a few times. This sequence joins TRBV28 and TRBJ2-2, with D unresolved. Deletions cut 7 bases from V and 0 bases from J, with 12 bases between. The CDR3 length is 15 residues. Germline values: CDR1 MDHEN, CDR2 SYDVKM. DNA for the CDR3: TGTGCCAGCATCGCGGCTTACGCGAACACCGGGGAGCTGTTTTTT. Translating gives CASIAAYANTGELFF.

This clone showed up many times. Being one base from a much bigger clone, this may be a read error. The V gene is TRBV30, the J gene TRBJ1-3; TRBD1 is a possible D gene (5 bases). CDR1 GTSNPN and CDR2 SVGIG come from the germline V gene (reference sequence). The CDR3 spans 17 residues. V was shortened by 0 bases and J by 0 bases, with 15 bases between the two germline ends. CDR3 bases: TGTGCCTGGAGTGTAGGGGCAGAGACCCACTCTGGAAACACCATATATTTT. Protein product: CAWSVGAETHSGNTIYF.

This clone turned up a few times. V is TRBV6-1 and J is TRBJ1-3; D call uncertain. Trimming took off 1 base at V and 4 bases at J, with 5 bases between the two ends. Germline CDR1 is MNHNS and CDR2 is SASEGT. The CDR3 length is 13 residues. The CDR3 region has the DNA TGTGCCAGCAGTGAAGAATGGGGAAACACCATATATTTT. Residues: CASSEEWGNTIYF.

This clone was seen many times. V and J are TRBV10-2 and TRBJ2-1, with 8 bases fitting TRBD2. This CDR3 is 16 amino acids long. After removal of 6 bases from V and 8 bases from J, the junction contained 15 bases not matched to a gene. From germline, CDR1 is WSHSY and CDR2 SAAADI. DNA for the CDR3: TGCGCCAGCAGGCACGGGAGGGCGGATGGGGGCGATGAGCAGTTCTTC. It yields the protein CASRHGRADGGDEQFF.

This clone was recorded many times. V is TRBV20-1 and J is TRBJ2-7; 12 bases line up with TRBD2. The CDR3 contains 13 residues. The V gene end was trimmed by 6 bases and the J gene end by 5 bases; junction bases not matched to a gene: 5. Germline V gene data show CDR1 as DFQATT and CDR2 as SNEGSKA (reference sequence). This CDR3 is CSAPGLAGNEQYF. CDR3 DNA sequence: TGCAGTGCGCCTGGACTAGCGGGAAACGAGCAGTACTTC.

This clone showed up many times. The chain employs TRBV5-6 and TRBJ2-7; 7 nucleotides align to TRBD2. Germline CDR1 reads SGHDT; CDR2 reads YYEEEE. V dropped 1 base and J dropped 6; count of bases not matched to a gene: 7. The CDR3 runs to 14 residues. The CDR3 here is CASSLFARESEQYF. The CDR3 region has the DNA TGTGCCAGCAGCTTGTTTGCGCGGGAGAGCGAGCAGTACTTC.

This clone came up many times. The chain employs TRBV20-1 and TRBJ2-3, with TRBD1 matching over 7 bases. With 6 bases clipped from V and 11 bases from J, the junction kept 14 bases outside the gene matches. This CDR3 has 13 amino acids. CDR1 and CDR2 from the germline V gene are DFQATT and SNEGSKA (reference sequence). CDR3 nucleotides: TGCAGTGCCACGGGACAGCTGATGGATTTGCAGTATTTT. Amino acid sequence: CSATGQLMDLQYF.

The chain uses TRBV10-3 and TRBJ2-1; 7 bases map to TRBD1. The V gene end was trimmed by 3 bases and the J gene end by 3 bases; junction bases not matched to a gene: 2. This CDR3 comprises 14 residues. CDR1 and CDR2 from the germline V gene are ENHRY and SYGVKD. Here the CDR3 reads CAISDRDSYNEQFF. The CDR3 nucleotides are TGTGCCATCAGTGACCGGGACAGCTACAATGAGCAGTTCTTC.

With respect to this clone: A read error may explain this, as a much larger clone is one base away. The chain joins TRBV10-3 to TRBJ2-7; D unresolved. Germline V CDR1 and CDR2: ENHRY, SYGVKD. The ends were cut back, 4 bases at V and 7 bases at J, with 11 bases in the middle. CDR3 length equals 12 residues. CDR3 DNA sequence: TGTGCCATCAGTGTACATGGTGGGGAGCAGTACTTC. The encoded protein is CAISVHGGEQYF.